A single sample gave rise to the 19 T cell receptor beta chains below, sequenced in a study of blood T cell repertoires in COVID-19. Generated by immunoSEQ multiplex PCR, the TCRdb table keeps only in-frame clones and is missing some. The table lists approximately 210,000 clones, approximately 90% of them singletons. Sequenced input: peripheral blood. The receptors derive from a man in his forties or fifties with acute or convalescent COVID-19.

The chain is built from TRBV11-2 and TRBJ2-7, with D uncertain. CDR3 length: 14 residues. The V gene's germline CDR1 is SGHAT and CDR2 FQNNGV. The germline V and J ends were trimmed by 0 bases and 2 bases, with 8 bases remaining between them. The CDR3, as DNA: TGTGCCAGCAGCTTAGAGCAGAACGCCTACGAGCAGTACTTC. Its translation is CASSLEQNAYEQYF.

The chain carries TRBV6-5 and TRBJ2-3; 9 bases align to TRBD1. Germline assignment: CDR1 MNHEY and CDR2 SVGAGI. The CDR3 runs to 14 residues. Trimming removed 2 bases from V and 8 bases from J; junction bases left unmatched: 5. The CDR3 sequence: CASSYGTGLVTQYF. CDR3 DNA sequence: TGTGCCAGCAGTTACGGGACAGGGCTTGTTACGCAGTATTTT.

The CDR3 DNA is TGTGCCAGCAGCGTAGCTCAGGTTCCCACAGATACGCAGTATTTT. As protein: CASSVAQVPTDTQYF. This chain uses TRBV9 with TRBJ2-3, with D uncertain. V dropped 0 bases and J dropped 2 bases, with 10 bases sitting between them. The germline gives CDR1 SGDLS, CDR2 YYNGEE. The CDR3 has 15 residues.

V and J are TRBV19 and TRBJ2-6; 10 nucleotides agree with TRBD1. The CDR3 covers 19 residues. V trimming: 3 bases; J trimming: 0 bases; junction bases outside the gene matches: 8. Germline CDR1 reads LNHDA; CDR2 reads SQIVND (reference sequence). The CDR3 nucleotides read TGTGCCAGTAGTATCCGGCCGGGACAGGGGACCTCTGGGGCCAACGTCCTGACTTTC. Protein: CASSIRPGQGTSGANVLTF.

V and J are TRBV19 and TRBJ2-1, with 15 bases that match TRBD2. Looked up from germline, CDR1 is LNHDA and CDR2 is SQIVND (reference sequence). Trimming at V came to 5 bases and at J to 4 bases, leaving 9 bases not matched to a gene. CDR3 size: 18 residues. The CDR3 bases are TGTGCCAGTAGTCGGACTAGCGGGAGGGATCTATTATACAATGAGCAGTTCTTC. Amino acid sequence: CASSRTSGRDLLYNEQFF.

V is TRBV5-1 and J is TRBJ1-6; 8 bases are a match to TRBD1. The length of the CDR3 is 13 residues. Trimming took 7 bases from V and 8 from J; bases not matched to a gene: 5. The germline CDR1 and CDR2 sequences are SGHRS and YFSETQ. The CDR3 spells CASRQDRDSPLHF. In DNA form, the CDR3 reads TGCGCCAGCCGGCAGGACAGGGATTCACCCCTCCACTTT.

This chain links TRBV7-9 with TRBJ2-7; 7 nucleotides agree with TRBD1. Germline CDR1 and CDR2: SEHNR and FQNEAQ (reference sequence). This CDR3 comprises 15 residues. Trimming at V came to 5 bases and at J to 2 bases, leaving 9 bases not matched to a gene. The chain's CDR3 is CASSEGQEMTYEQYF. CDR3 coding DNA: TGTGCCAGCAGCGAAGGACAGGAGATGACCTACGAGCAGTACTTC.

The V gene is TRBV29-1, the J gene TRBJ1-2; 8 bases agree with TRBD1. The CDR3 length is 12 residues. Germline V gives CDR1 SQVTM, CDR2 ANQGSEA. V trimming: 6 bases; J trimming: 3 bases; junction bases outside the gene matches: 3. CDR3 in DNA: TGCAGCGTGGACAGGGAGGACTATGGCTACACCTTC. Translation gives CSVDREDYGYTF.

The rearrangement joins TRBV16 to TRBJ2-7, with D tentatively TRBD1 (6 bases). CDR3 length: 16 amino acids. Germline CDR1 KGHSY, CDR2 FQNENV. Trimming took 0 bases from V and 0 from J, leaving 12 bases between them. This CDR3 reads CASSQSDRPSSYEQYF. For the CDR3, the DNA is TGTGCCAGCAGCCAATCGGACAGACCCAGCTCCTACGAGCAGTACTTC.

The chain joins TRBV21-1 to TRBJ1-6; the table's D call TRBD1 went unverified against the DNA. TRBV21-1 is recorded as a pseudogene. The CDR3 spans 11 residues. The CDR3 DNA reads as TGTGCCAGCACCAAGGGGCCACCCCTCCACTTT. It encodes CASTKGPPLHF.

The CDR3 DNA follows: TGTGCCAGCAGATGGGACAGGGGCGGCTACACCTTC. This encodes CASRWDRGGYTF. The chain couples TRBV27 to TRBJ1-2; TRBD1 agrees at 10 bases. The CDR3 has 12 residues. CDR1 and CDR2 (germline): MNHEY, SMNVEV (reference sequence). With V trimmed by 6 bases and J by 8 bases, 3 bases remained unmatched.

CDR3 in amino acids: CASSSLNYGYTF. CDR3 coding DNA: TGTGCCAGCAGTTCACTTAACTATGGCTACACCTTC. V gene TRBV28 combines with J gene TRBJ1-2; D not resolved. This CDR3 region has 12 residues. V shed 4 bases and J shed 1 base, with 4 bases lying between them. Germline V lookup: CDR1 MDHEN, CDR2 SYDVKM.

The rearrangement joins TRBV7-3 to TRBJ2-3, with TRBD1 matching over 7 bases. The germline V gene encodes CDR1 SGHTA and CDR2 FQGTGA. This CDR3 contains 15 residues. V dropped 0 bases and J dropped 6; count of bases not matched to a gene: 6. CDR3 DNA: TGTGCCAGCAGCTTAACCCGGGACAGTTGGGATACGCAGTATTTT. This translates into CASSLTRDSWDTQYF.

The chain has TRBV28 and TRBJ1-1; D might be TRBD1 (5 bases). Germline V gene data show CDR1 as MDHEN and CDR2 as SYDVKM. V was trimmed by 6 bases and J by 6 bases, leaving 20 bases between them. The CDR3 runs to 15 residues. CDR3 DNA: TGTGCCAGCAGGCCAGGAGGGGCCCCTACGCCTGAAGCTTTCTTT. Translation: CASRPGGAPTPEAFF.

This clone was observed a few times. The chain combines TRBV28 with TRBJ2-1, with D tentatively TRBD2 (6 bases). Germline V gene data show CDR1 as MDHEN and CDR2 as SYDVKM. V was cut by 5 bases and J by 6 bases, with 14 bases left in between. This CDR3 spans 14 amino acids. CDR3 amino acids: CASSVQRTTNEQFF. The CDR3 bases are TGTGCCAGCAGTGTACAGAGGACTACCAATGAGCAGTTCTTC.

The CDR3 protein is CASSEGGLAVYNEQFF. The DNA for the CDR3 is TGTGCCAGCAGTGAAGGGGGACTAGCGGTCTACAATGAGCAGTTCTTC. The gene calls are TRBV2 and TRBJ2-1; 11 nucleotides align to TRBD2. After removal of 1 base from V and 3 bases from J, the junction contained 2 bases not matched to a gene. The CDR3 is 16 amino acids. Germline V lookup: CDR1 SNHLY, CDR2 FYNNEI. Based on the CDR3 plus reference TRBV2 and TRBJ2-1, the full variable domain is EPEVTQTPSHQVTQMGQEVILRCVPISNHLYFYWYRQILGQKVEFLVSFYNNEISEKSEIFDDQFSVERPDGSNFTLKIRSTKLEDSAMYFCASSEGGLAVYNEQFFGPGTRLTVL.

The V call is TRBV2, the J call TRBJ2-7; D not certain. Germline V gives CDR1 SNHLY, CDR2 FYNNEI. The ends were cut back, 2 bases at V and 5 bases at J, with 4 bases in the middle. CDR3 length: 11 amino acids. CDR3 amino acids: CASSEKHEQYF. Written as DNA, the CDR3 is TGTGCCAGCAGTGAAAAGCACGAGCAGTACTTC.

This rearrangement joins TRBV24-1 to TRBJ2-7; 10 bases map to TRBD1. The CDR3 loop spans 15 amino acids. The trim removed 4 bases at V and 4 bases at J, leaving 6 bases unmatched. The germline CDR1 and CDR2 sequences are KGHDR and SFDVKD. CDR3 DNA sequence: TGTGCCACCAGTGAGGGGACAGGGGAGAAGTACGAGCAGTACTTC. Translated: CATSEGTGEKYEQYF.

This clone appeared once. V gene TRBV7-2 combines with J gene TRBJ1-5, with D possibly TRBD1 on 6 matching bases. The CDR3 spans 15 residues. The V and J ends lost 5 bases and 6 bases respectively, with 17 bases between them. The germline V gene has CDR1 SGHTA and CDR2 FQGNSA. The CDR3: CASSQGQGQGQPQHF. The CDR3 DNA sequence: TGTGCCAGCAGCCAGGGGCAGGGGCAGGGTCAGCCCCAGCATTTT.